Described below is a single TCR beta chain sequence and its context. The sample comes from a study of T cell changes during pregnancy in multiple sclerosis. This CDR3 contains 12 residues. With 6 bases clipped from V and 11 bases from J, the junction kept 9 bases outside the gene matches. Germline-derived CDR1 and CDR2 are SQVTM and ANQGSEA. Method: immunoSEQ multiplex PCR; TCRdb's copy keeps in-frame clones and lacks some. The data show more than 60,000 clones, roughly 92% seen once. The sample in question was peripheral blood, obtained in the second trimester of pregnancy. The TCR comes from a female donor with multiple sclerosis, enrolled in a pregnancy study. This rearrangement joins TRBV29-1 to TRBJ1-4; 7 positions match TRBD1. CDR3: CSVGYRGEKLFF. CDR3 nucleotides: TGCAGCGTGGGGTACAGGGGAGAGAAACTGTTTTTT.